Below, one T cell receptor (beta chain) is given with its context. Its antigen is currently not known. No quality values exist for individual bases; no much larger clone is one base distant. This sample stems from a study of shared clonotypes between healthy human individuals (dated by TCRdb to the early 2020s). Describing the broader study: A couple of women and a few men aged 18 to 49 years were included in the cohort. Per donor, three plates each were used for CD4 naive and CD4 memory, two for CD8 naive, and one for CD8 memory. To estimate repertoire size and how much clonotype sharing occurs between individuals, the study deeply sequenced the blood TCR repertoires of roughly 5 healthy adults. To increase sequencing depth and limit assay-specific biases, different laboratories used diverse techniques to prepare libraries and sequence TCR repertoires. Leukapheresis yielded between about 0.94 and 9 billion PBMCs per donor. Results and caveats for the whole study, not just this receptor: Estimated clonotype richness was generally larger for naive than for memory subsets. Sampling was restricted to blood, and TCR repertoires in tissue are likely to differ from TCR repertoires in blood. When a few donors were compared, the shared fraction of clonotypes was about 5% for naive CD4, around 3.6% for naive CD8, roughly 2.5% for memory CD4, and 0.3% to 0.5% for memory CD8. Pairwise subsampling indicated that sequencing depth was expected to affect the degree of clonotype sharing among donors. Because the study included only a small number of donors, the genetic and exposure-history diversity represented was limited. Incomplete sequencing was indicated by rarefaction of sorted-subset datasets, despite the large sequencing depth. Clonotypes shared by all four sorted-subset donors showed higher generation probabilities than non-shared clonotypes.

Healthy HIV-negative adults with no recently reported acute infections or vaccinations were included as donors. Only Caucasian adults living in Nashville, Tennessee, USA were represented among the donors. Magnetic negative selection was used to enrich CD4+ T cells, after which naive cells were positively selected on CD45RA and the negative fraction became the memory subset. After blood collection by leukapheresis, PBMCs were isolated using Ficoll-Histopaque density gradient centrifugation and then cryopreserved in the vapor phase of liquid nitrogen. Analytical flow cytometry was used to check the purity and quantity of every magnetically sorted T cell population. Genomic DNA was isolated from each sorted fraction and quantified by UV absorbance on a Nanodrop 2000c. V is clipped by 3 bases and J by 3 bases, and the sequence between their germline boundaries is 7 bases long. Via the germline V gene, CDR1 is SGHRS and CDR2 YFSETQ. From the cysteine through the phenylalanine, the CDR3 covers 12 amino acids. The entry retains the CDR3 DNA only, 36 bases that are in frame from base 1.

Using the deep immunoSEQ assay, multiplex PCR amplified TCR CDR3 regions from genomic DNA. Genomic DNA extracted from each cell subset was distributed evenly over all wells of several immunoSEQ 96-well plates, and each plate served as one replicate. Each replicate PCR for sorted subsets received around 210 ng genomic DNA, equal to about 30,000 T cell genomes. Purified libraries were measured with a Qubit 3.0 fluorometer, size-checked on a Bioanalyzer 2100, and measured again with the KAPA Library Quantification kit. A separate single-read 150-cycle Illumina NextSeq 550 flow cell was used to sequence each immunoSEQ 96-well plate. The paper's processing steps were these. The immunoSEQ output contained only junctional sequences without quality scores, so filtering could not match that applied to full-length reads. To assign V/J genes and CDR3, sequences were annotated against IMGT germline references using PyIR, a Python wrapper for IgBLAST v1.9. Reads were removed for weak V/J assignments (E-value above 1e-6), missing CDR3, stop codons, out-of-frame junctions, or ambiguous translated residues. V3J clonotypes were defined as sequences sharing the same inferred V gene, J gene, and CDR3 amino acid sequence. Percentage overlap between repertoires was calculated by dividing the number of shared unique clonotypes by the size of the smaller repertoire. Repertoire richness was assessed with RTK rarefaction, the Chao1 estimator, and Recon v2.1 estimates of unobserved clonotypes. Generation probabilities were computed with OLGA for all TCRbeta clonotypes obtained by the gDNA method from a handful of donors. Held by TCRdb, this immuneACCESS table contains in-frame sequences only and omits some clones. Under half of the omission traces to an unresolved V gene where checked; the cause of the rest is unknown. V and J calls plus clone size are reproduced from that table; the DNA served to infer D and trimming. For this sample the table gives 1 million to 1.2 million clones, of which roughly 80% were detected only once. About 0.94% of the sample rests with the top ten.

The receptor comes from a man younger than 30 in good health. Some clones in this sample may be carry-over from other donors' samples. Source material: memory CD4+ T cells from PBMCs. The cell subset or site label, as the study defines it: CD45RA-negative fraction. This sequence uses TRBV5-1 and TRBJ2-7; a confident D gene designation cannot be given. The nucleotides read TGCGCCAGCAGCTCCGCTAACTACGAGCAGTACTTC. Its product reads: CASSSANYEQYF.